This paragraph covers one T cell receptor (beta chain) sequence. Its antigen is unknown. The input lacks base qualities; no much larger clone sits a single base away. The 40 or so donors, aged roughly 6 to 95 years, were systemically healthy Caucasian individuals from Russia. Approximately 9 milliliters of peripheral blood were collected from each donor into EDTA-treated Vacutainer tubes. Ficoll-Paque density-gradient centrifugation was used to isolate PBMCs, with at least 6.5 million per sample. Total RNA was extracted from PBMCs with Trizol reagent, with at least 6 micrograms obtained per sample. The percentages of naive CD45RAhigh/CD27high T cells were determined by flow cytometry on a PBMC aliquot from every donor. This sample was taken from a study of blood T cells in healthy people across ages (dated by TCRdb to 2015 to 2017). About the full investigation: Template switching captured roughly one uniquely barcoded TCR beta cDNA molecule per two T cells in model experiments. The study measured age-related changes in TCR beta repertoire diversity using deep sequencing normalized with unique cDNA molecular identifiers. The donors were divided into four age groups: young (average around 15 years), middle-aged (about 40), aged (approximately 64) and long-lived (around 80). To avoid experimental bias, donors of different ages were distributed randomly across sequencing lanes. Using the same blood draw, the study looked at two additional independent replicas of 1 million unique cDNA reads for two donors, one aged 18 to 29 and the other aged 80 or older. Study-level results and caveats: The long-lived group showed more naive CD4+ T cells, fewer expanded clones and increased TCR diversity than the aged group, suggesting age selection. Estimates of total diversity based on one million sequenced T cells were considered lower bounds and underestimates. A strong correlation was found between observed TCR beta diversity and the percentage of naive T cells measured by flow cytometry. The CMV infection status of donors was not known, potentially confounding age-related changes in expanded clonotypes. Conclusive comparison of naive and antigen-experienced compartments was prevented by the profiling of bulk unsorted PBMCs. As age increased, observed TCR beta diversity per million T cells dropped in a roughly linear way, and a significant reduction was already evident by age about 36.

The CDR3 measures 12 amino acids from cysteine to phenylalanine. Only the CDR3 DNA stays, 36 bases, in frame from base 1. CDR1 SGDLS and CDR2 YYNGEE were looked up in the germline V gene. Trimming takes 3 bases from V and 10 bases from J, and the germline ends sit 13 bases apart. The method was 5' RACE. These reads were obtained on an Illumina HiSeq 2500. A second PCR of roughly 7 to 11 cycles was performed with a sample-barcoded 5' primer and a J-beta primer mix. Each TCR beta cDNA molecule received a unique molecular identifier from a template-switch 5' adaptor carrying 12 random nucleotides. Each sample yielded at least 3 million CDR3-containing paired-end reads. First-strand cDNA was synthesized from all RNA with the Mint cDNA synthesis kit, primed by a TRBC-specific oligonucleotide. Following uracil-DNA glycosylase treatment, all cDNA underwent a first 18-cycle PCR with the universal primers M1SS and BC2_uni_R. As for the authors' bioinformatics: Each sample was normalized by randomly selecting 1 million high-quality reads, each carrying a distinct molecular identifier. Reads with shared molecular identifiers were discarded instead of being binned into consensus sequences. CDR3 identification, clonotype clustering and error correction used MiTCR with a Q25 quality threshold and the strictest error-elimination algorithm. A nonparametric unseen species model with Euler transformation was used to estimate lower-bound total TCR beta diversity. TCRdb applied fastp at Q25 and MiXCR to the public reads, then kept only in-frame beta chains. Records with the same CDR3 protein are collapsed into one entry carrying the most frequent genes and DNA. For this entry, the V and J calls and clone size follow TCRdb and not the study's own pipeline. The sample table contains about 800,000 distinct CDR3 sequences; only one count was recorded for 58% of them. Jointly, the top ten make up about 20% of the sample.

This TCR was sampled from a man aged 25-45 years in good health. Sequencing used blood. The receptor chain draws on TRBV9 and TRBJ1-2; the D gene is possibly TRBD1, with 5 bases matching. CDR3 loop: CASSDRGSDYTF. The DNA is TGTGCCAGCAGCGACCGGGGGTCGGACTACACCTTC.